The 6 T cell receptor beta chains below all came from one sample that was sequenced in a study of cytomegalovirus exposure and HLA in healthy donors. The PCR made use of 60 Vbeta and 13 Jbeta primers. TCRdb's copy holds only in-frame clones and misses some; the assay was immunoSEQ multiplex PCR. The sample has tens of thousands of clones, more than 75% seen once; the top ten hold around 6%. Sequencing input: PBMCs. The receptors derive from a male donor in good health and CMV-seronegative.

This chain joins TRBV6-5 and TRBJ1-2; TRBD1 matches 10 bases. Germline V gives CDR1 MNHEY, CDR2 SVGAGI. The trim removed 3 bases at V and 0 bases at J, leaving 1 base unmatched. The CDR3 totals 15 residues. The CDR3 DNA follows: TGTGCCAGCAGTTATGGGACAGGGGCTAACTATGGCTACACCTTC. It yields the protein CASSYGTGANYGYTF.

Worth noting for this clone: Relative to the germline gene, one junction end is altered; a read error may explain this. V usage is TRBV9 and J usage is TRBJ2-3, with D possibly matching TRBD2 (7 bases). This CDR3 has 15 residues. The V gene's germline CDR1 is SGDLS and CDR2 YYNGEE. Here the CDR3 reads CASSVEGGATGTQYF. In DNA, the CDR3 is TGTGCCAGCAGCGTAGAGGGGGGGGCGACAGGTACGCAGTATTTT.

This chain uses TRBV2 with TRBJ2-3; perhaps TRBD1 as D (5 bases). The CDR3 spans 15 residues. Germline V gene lookup returns CDR1 SNHLY and CDR2 FYNNEI. V dropped 5 bases and J dropped 2 bases, with 14 bases sitting between them. This CDR3 is CASSYRRLYTDTQYF. The DNA for the CDR3 is TGTGCCAGCAGTTACAGGCGGCTCTACACAGATACGCAGTATTTT.

This clone was detected once. The chain is built from TRBV5-1 and TRBJ1-1; TRBD1 matches 9 bases. The CDR3 is 17 residues long. V shed 0 bases, J shed 0 bases, and the junction held 6 bases outside the gene matches. The germline V gene encodes CDR1 SGHRS and CDR2 YFSETQ. DNA of the CDR3: TGCGCCAGCAGCTTGGAAACCGGGACAGGGATGAACACTGAAGCTTTCTTT. Amino acids: CASSLETGTGMNTEAFF.

The chain is built from TRBV6-5 and TRBJ1-2; D possibly corresponds to TRBD1 (6 bases). CDR3 length equals 12 residues. CDR1 is MNHEY and CDR2 is SVGAGI in the germline V gene. Deletions cut 10 bases from V and 6 bases from J, with 15 bases between. The CDR3 sequence is CATTREGDGYTF. Written as DNA, the CDR3 is TGTGCCACCACCCGTGAGGGGGATGGCTACACCTTC.

The chain couples TRBV4-2 to TRBJ2-5; 8 positions agree with TRBD2. The ends lost 0 bases at V and 5 bases at J; junction bases unmatched: 11. The germline gives CDR1 LGHNA, CDR2 YNFKEQ. The CDR3 totals 17 residues. DNA of the CDR3: TGTGCCAGCAGCCAAGAAGCCAGCGGGGGAGCCCGGGAGACCCAGTACTTC. Its protein is CASSQEASGGARETQYF.